The 30 T cell receptor beta chains presented below share a single source sample, sequenced in a study of tumor-infiltrating lymphocytes in primary liver carcinoma. With a constant-region primer, TCR beta cDNA was made from 450 to 550 ng of total RNA. Employing slightly modified ARM-PCR, three nested multiplex PCR rounds were run, and these gave rise to the TCR beta libraries. With TRBV1-TRBV30 forward primers and a C-beta reverse primer, the first two PCR rounds were run for around 10 cycles each. One entry per CDR3 protein results from TCRdb running MiXCR on the multiplex PCR reads. This sample has about 190,000 distinct CDR3 sequences, with around four fifths found just once. Starting material for RNA and DNA co-extraction consisted of about 17-32 mg of unsorted bulk tissue. What was sequenced was tumor tissue from primary liver carcinoma. The receptors were sampled from a man in his forties with primary liver carcinoma and hepatitis B virus infection.

The chain uses TRBV29-1 and TRBJ2-5; 11 bases match TRBD1. CDR1 SQVTM and CDR2 ANQGSEA come from the germline V gene. V gave up 3 bases and J gave up 7 bases; unmatched junction bases: 10. The CDR3 sequence is 15 residues long. The CDR3 DNA sequence: TGCAGCGTTGATGCGGACAGGGGGCGATCAGGGACCCAGTACTTC. It encodes CSVDADRGRSGTQYF.

Regarding this clonotype: One junction end does not reproduce the germline sequence, and a read error may be involved. The rearrangement joins TRBV12-3 or TRBV12-4 to TRBJ2-1; maybe TRBD2 (5 bases). The CDR3 length is 14 residues. CDR3 sequence (DNA): TGTGCCGGCAGTCATGCGGGTGGCTTCAATGAGCAGTTCTTC. It encodes CAGSHAGGFNEQFF.

This clonotype was seen a few times. One end of the junction varies from germline; a read error may be responsible. This chain joins TRBV29-1 and TRBJ2-7; weak D call: TRBD2 (5 bases). The CDR3 is made up of 13 amino acids. Germline V CDR1 and CDR2: SQVTM, ANQGSEA. CDR3 DNA sequence: TGTAGCGTTCATCAGTACCCCTCCTACGAGCAGTACTTC. Residues: CSVHQYPSYEQYF.

Remarks on this clonotype: A read error is likely, as this CDR3 ends without the conserved phenylalanine or tryptophan. The chain links TRBV4-3 to TRBJ2-1; D call uncertain. The CDR3 loop spans 16 amino acids. Germline loops: CDR1 LGHNA, CDR2 YSLEER. Trimming cost V 2 bases and J 5 bases, with 16 bases left between them. The CDR3: CASSQSTPPADNEQFL. Written as DNA, the CDR3 is TGCGCCAGCAGCCAATCCACCCCCCCGGCGGACAATGAGCAGTTCTTA.

To note about this clonotype: A junction boundary mismatches the germline segment, possibly from a read error. The chain links TRBV6-1 to TRBJ2-1; 10 bases agree with TRBD2. From germline, CDR1 is MNHNS and CDR2 SASEGT. This CDR3 is built from 15 residues. The CDR3 loop reads CASSDGLAVYNEQFF. CDR3 sequence (DNA): TGTGCCAGCAGTGACGGACTAGCGGTATACAATGAGCAATTTTTC.

Details on this clonotype: Its ends do not fully match the called genes, so a read error is possible. The chain combines TRBV6-1 with TRBJ2-1; TRBD1 or TRBD2 may be the D gene (6 bases each). There are 14 residues in the CDR3. CDR1 MNHNS and CDR2 SASEGT come from the germline V gene. In DNA form, the CDR3 reads TGTGCCATCAACTTGGGGGGCTCCTACAATGTGCAGTTCTTC. Its protein is CAINLGGSYNVQFF.

With regard to this clonotype: Because the CDR3 is missing its conserved closing phenylalanine or tryptophan, this is likely a read error. J is TRBJ1-2 and V is TRBV28, with a possible D match to TRBD1 (6 bases). Germline V gene lookup returns CDR1 MDHEN and CDR2 SYDVKM. Trimming took off 6 bases at V and 4 bases at J, with 24 bases between the two ends. The CDR3 runs to 17 residues. CDR3 DNA sequence: TGTGCCAGCAGAACAGGGAAGAGGAGCGGAGCAAGCTATGGCTACACCTAC. Protein: CASRTGKRSGASYGYTY.

Remarks on this clonotype: The junction shows a germline mismatch at one end, possibly a read error. The rearrangement uses TRBV13 and TRBJ2-2; 7 bases are shared with TRBD1. Germline V gene data show CDR1 as PRHDT and CDR2 as FYEKMQ (reference sequence). CDR3 size: 15 residues. DNA for the CDR3: TGTACCAGCAGCGCCCGGGACAGATACACTGGGGAGCTGTTTTTT. Its translation is CTSSARDRYTGELFF. Variable domain in full (rest from reference TRBV13 and TRBJ2-2): AAGVIQSPRHLIKEKRETATLKCYPIPRHDTVYWYQQGPGQDPQFLISFYEKMQSDKGSIPDRFSAQQFSDYHSELNMSSLELGDSALYFCTSSARDRYTGELFFGEGSRLTVL.

On this clonotype itself: This may come from a read error, since a much larger clone is one base off. This chain links TRBV7-9 with TRBJ2-1, with D perhaps TRBD2 (6 bases). The CDR3 length is 15 residues. Between the trimmed V and J ends, which lost 7 bases and 1 base, there was a span of 14 bases. Germline V CDR1 and CDR2: SEHNR, FQNEAQ (reference sequence). As DNA, the CDR3 is TGTGCCAGCAACTTTGGCGGGACGTCCTACAATGAGCAGTTCTTC. Its translation: CASNFGGTSYNEQFF.

Details on this clonotype: At one of its ends the junction is not consistent with the germline gene, which may arise from a read error. In nucleotides, the CDR3 is TGTGCCAGCAGTTCGGGCCGAGCTGGGACCAACGTCCTGACTTTC. Encoded protein: CASSSGRAGTNVLTF. The V call is TRBV11-1, the J call TRBJ2-6; no clear D gene. The germline V gene encodes CDR1 SGHAT and CDR2 FQDESV (reference sequence). CDR3 size: 15 residues.

About this clonotype itself: The limits of the CDR3 on the DNA are not certain, so only TCRdb's listed CDR3 is given. The genes are TRBV6-6 and TRBJ2-1; the D call in the table, TRBD1, was not verified against the DNA. From germline, CDR1 is MNHNY and CDR2 SVGAGI (reference sequence). The CDR3 has 17 amino acids, counting both end residues. CDR3: CASSYSVGQGIHNEHFF.

About this clonotype: Its ends do not fully match the called genes, so a read error is possible. The rearrangement uses TRBV7-8 and TRBJ2-7, with D hard to call. The CDR3 consists of 14 residues. The germline CDR1 and CDR2 sequences are SGHVS and FQNEAQ. This CDR3 reads CASSLSGYSYEQYF. DNA for the CDR3: TGCGCCAGCAGCTTATCGGGTTATTCCTACGAGCAGTACTTC.

For this clonotype: The final CDR3 position lacks the conserved phenylalanine or tryptophan, pointing to a likely read error. The DNA is left out, because the CDR3 cannot be placed on it with certainty; the CDR3 is given as TCRdb lists it. The rearrangement joins TRBV12-3 or TRBV12-4 to TRBJ1-1; the DNA was not compared with TRBD1, the D call given in the table. The CDR3 spans 13 amino acids, including both terminal residues. CDR3 region: CASGFAGRAEVFL.

The CDR3 sequence is CASSQDGSSGNPHNEQFF. The CDR3 bases are TGTGCCAGCAGCCAAGACGGGAGTAGCGGGAACCCCCATAATGAGCAGTTCTTC. The V call is TRBV14, the J call TRBJ2-1; the match to TRBD2 covers 8 bases. The CDR3 covers 18 residues. With V trimmed by 0 bases and J by 7 bases, 14 bases remained unmatched. Germline CDR1 SGHDN, CDR2 FVKESK.

In regard to this clonotype: The junction departs from the called germline gene at one end, perhaps through a read error. The V and J genes are TRBV7-9 and TRBJ2-3; unclear D gene. This CDR3 spans 15 amino acids. The V gene's germline CDR1 is SEHNR and CDR2 FQNEAQ (reference sequence). The CDR3, as DNA: TGTGTCAGCAGCTTACTAACCGGGTCTGGGGATACGCTGTATTTT. This encodes CVSSLLTGSGDTLYF.

With respect to this clonotype: Since no conserved phenylalanine or tryptophan closes the CDR3, a read error is the likely cause. The rearrangement joins TRBV29-1 to TRBJ2-7; no definite D call. This CDR3 contains 13 residues. The V gene's germline CDR1 is SQVTM and CDR2 ANQGSEA. CDR3 sequence reads: CSVIVPLSYEQYL. DNA for the CDR3: TGCAGTGTGATAGTCCCCCTCTCCTACGAGCAGTACTTG.

A word on this clonotype: At one of its ends the junction is not consistent with the germline gene, which may arise from a read error. The rearrangement joins TRBV29-1 to TRBJ2-6; D might be TRBD1 (5 bases). Germline assignment: CDR1 SQVTM and CDR2 ANQGSEA. The CDR3 is made up of 13 amino acids. CDR3 coding DNA: TGCAGTGTAGCAGGGATTGGGGCCAACGTCTTGACTTTC. Translated, it gives CSVAGIGANVLTF.

The V call is TRBV7-9, the J call TRBJ2-2; tentative D call: TRBD2 (5 bases). Per germline, CDR1 SEHNR and CDR2 FQNEAQ (reference sequence). The CDR3 spans 16 residues. The V and J ends lost 11 bases and 5 bases respectively, with 24 bases between them. As DNA, the CDR3 is TGTGCCGGTAGCTTAATTCTTGAGGGTTGGACCGGGGAGCTGTTTTTT. This translates into CAGSLILEGWTGELFF. The full variable domain, its missing parts supplied by reference TRBV7-9 and TRBJ2-2, is DTGVSQNPRHKITKRGQNVTFRCDPISEHNRLYWYRQTLGQGPEFLTYFQNEAQLEKSRLLSDRFSAERPKGSFSTLEIQRTEQGDSAMYLCAGSLILEGWTGELFFGEGSRLTVL.

With respect to this clonotype: A junction end diverges from the germline sequence, so it may reflect a read error. V is TRBV5-1 and J is TRBJ2-1; 8 positions match TRBD2. The CDR3 totals 15 residues. The germline V gene has CDR1 SGHRS and CDR2 YFSETQ. The CDR3 reads CASMAGGAVYNEKFF. The CDR3 nucleotides read TGCGCCAGCATGGCGGGGGGCGCCGTCTACAATGAGAAGTTCTTC. The whole variable domain, filled in from reference TRBV5-1 and TRBJ2-1, reads KAGVTQTPRYLIKTRGQQVTLSCSPISGHRSVSWYQQTPGQGLQFLFEYFSETQRNKGNFPGRFSGRQFSNSRSEMNVSTLELGDSALYLCASMAGGAVYNEKFFGPGTRLTVL.

This clonotype was picked up one time. A much larger clone differs by one base, so this may be a read error. The chain carries TRBV24-1 and TRBJ2-1; D not resolved. The CDR3 loop spans 13 amino acids. The germline CDR1 and CDR2 sequences are KGHDR and SFDVKD. CDR3 region: CATSLSRSDEHFF. DNA of the CDR3: TGTGCCACCTCCCTAAGCAGGTCAGATGAGCATTTCTTC.

The chain is built from TRBV11-1 and TRBJ2-1; D perhaps matches TRBD2 (5 bases). The CDR3 is 14 amino acids. In germline, CDR1 is SGHAT, CDR2 FQDESV (reference sequence). As DNA, the CDR3 is TGTGCAAGCGGCTTAGGCTCAGCAGTCAATGAGCAGTTCTTC. Translating gives CASGLGSAVNEQFF.

The chain uses TRBV5-4 and TRBJ2-2; D may be TRBD1 (5 bases). CDR1 is SGHNT, CDR2 YYREEE, per germline (reference sequence). The CDR3 extends over 15 amino acids. V was shortened by 9 bases and J by 3 bases, with 18 bases between the two germline ends. The CDR3 region has the DNA TGTGCCAACAACCCAAAGGGGTTGGACACCGGGGAGCTGTTTTTT. It yields the protein CANNPKGLDTGELFF.

This clonotype showed up just once. The rearrangement links TRBV6-5 to TRBJ2-7; 10 positions agree with TRBD2. The CDR3 has 14 residues. Looked up from germline, CDR1 is MNHEY and CDR2 is SVGAGI. Losses at the gene ends were 7 bases for V and 5 bases for J; bases not matched to a gene: 8. The DNA of the CDR3 is TGTGCCAGCATGAGATTAGCGGGAGGTGACGAGCAGTACTTC. Protein product: CASMRLAGGDEQYF.

Regarding this clonotype: A read error may account for a junction end that differs from germline. The V gene is TRBV5-4, the J gene TRBJ2-2; TRBD1 might be the D (6 bases). Germline V gene sequence: CDR1 SGHNT, CDR2 YYREEE (reference sequence). The CDR3 has 14 amino acids. For the CDR3, the DNA is TGTGCCAGCACGCCAGGGGCGGACACCGGGGAGCTGTTATTT. It specifies CASTPGADTGELLF.

This clonotype was seen a few times. At one end the junction does not follow the germline gene, possibly because of a read error. The chain combines TRBV11-2 with TRBJ2-7; TRBD1 matches at 9 bases. The CDR3 has 15 amino acids. The germline V gene encodes CDR1 SGHAT and CDR2 FQNNGV. CDR3 loop: CTSSLRWTGENEQYF. CDR3 bases: TGTACTAGCAGCTTACGATGGACAGGGGAAAACGAGCAGTATTTC.

Points on this clonotype: The junction and the germline gene differ at one end; a read error may be behind it. The chain carries TRBV6-7 and TRBJ2-1, with D possibly TRBD2 on 6 matching bases. TRBV6-7 is marked as an open reading frame, function uncertain. This CDR3 has 19 residues. The CDR3 sequence: CTSSYPACGNFSSYNEQFF. The CDR3 DNA follows: TGTACCAGTAGTTACCCGGCTTGCGGGAATTTTAGCTCCTACAATGAGCAGTTTTTC.

For this clonotype: One junction end does not reproduce the germline sequence, and a read error may be involved. The rearrangement uses TRBV6-6 and TRBJ2-7; 11 bases map to TRBD2. Germline CDR1 MNHNY, CDR2 SVGAGI (reference sequence). The CDR3 consists of 16 residues. The DNA for the CDR3 is TGTGCCAGCAACCCACTCTTAGCGGGAGGGAGAAACGAGCAGTATTTC. Its protein is CASNPLLAGGRNEQYF.

The chain links TRBV11-2 to TRBJ2-1, with D maybe TRBD2 (5 bases). Germline loops: CDR1 SGHAT, CDR2 FQNNGV. The CDR3 length is 15 residues. With 3 bases removed from V and 5 bases from J, the gap between germline ends came to 14 bases. CDR3 region: CASSFRGSLNNEQFF. CDR3 DNA: TGTGCCAGCAGCTTTAGAGGGTCACTCAACAATGAGCAGTTCTTC. The full variable domain, rest sourced from reference TRBV11-2 and TRBJ2-1, is EAGVAQSPRYKIIEKRQSVAFWCNPISGHATLYWYQQILGQGPKLLIQFQNNGVVDDSQLPKDRFSAERLKGVDSTLKIQPAKLEDSAVYLCASSFRGSLNNEQFFGPGTRLTVL.

This clonotype turned up a few times. The chain has TRBV19 and TRBJ2-2; 7 nucleotides line up with TRBD1. The CDR3 runs to 13 residues. Looked up from germline, CDR1 is LNHDA and CDR2 is SQIVND (reference sequence). Trimming at V came to 6 bases and at J to 7 bases, leaving 5 bases not matched to a gene. The CDR3 here is CASRGGLGGELFF. The CDR3 DNA reads TGTGCCAGTAGAGGGGGCCTGGGCGGGGAGCTGTTTTTT.

In regard to this clonotype: The junction departs from the called germline gene at one end, perhaps through a read error. The chain's CDR3 is CASNLILGGGHNEQFF. The CDR3 nucleotides are TGCGCCAGCAACTTGATCCTAGGGGGGGGCCACAATGAGCAGTTCTTC. The chain couples TRBV5-1 to TRBJ2-1, with a possible D match to TRBD2 (7 bases). The CDR3 covers 16 residues. Germline CDR1 reads SGHRS; CDR2 reads YFSETQ.